A single TCR beta chain is shown here with its context. It has no known antigen specificity. No per-base quality is available; no much larger clone lies one base away. These data belong to a study of blood T cell repertoires in COVID-19 (dated by TCRdb to about 2020). For the study in its entirety: The collaborator samples originated in the United States, Italy and Spain and spanned the acute and convalescent phases of COVID-19. Where available, HLA class I and class II types were obtained from metadata supplied by the sample provider rather than from assay-based typing. The repertoires were released in a freely available public database meant as a resource for research on the immune response to SARS-CoV-2. Nearly every sample came with metadata listing a de-identified subject ID, COVID-19 status, age in years and sex. Deeply sampled blood TCRbeta repertoires from subjects exposed to, actively infected with, or recovered from COVID-19 were included in the dataset. The samples were drawn from the first 160 participants of the ongoing ImmuneRACE study and from 1,254 subjects provided by 6 global collaborators. The prospective study material was composed of cDNA or gDNA derived from T cells, B-cell-depleted T cells, or PBMCs.

CDR1 and CDR2 are read off the germline V gene as SGHDT and YYEEEE. Trimming removed 0 bases from V and 1 base from J, leaving 13 bases between the germline ends. Including the terminal cysteine and phenylalanine, the CDR3 comprises 16 residues. Only the CDR3 DNA is retained, 48 bases long and in frame from the first base. The immunoSEQ Assay, a bias-controlled multiplex PCR, was used to amplify TCRbeta CDR3 regions from genomic DNA. From the authors' description of their analysis: The number of nucleated cells in each sample was estimated from the amplification of reference gene primers within the assay. To quantify the absolute abundance of each unique TCRbeta CDR3 rearrangement, sequence reads were collapsed and filtered. For each sample, productive Simpson clonality was calculated by taking the square root of Simpson's diversity index across productive rearrangements. TCRdb provides this immuneACCESS table in a form limited to in-frame rearrangements. Some clones are lacking; in checked studies, under half of them reflect an unresolved V gene, and why the rest are absent is not known. The V and J calls and the clone size are those of that table, but D and trimming were determined from the DNA. This sample gives tens of thousands of clones in total; 90% of them show up just once. Around 4% of the sample belongs to the ten largest clones.

Whole blood was collected in K2EDTA tubes by collaborating institutions according to the institutions' own protocols. Collaborator samples were shipped for TCRbeta analysis as frozen whole blood, isolated PBMCs, or DNA extracted from either sample type. Overall study outcomes, separate from this receptor: Clinical and demographic metadata were provided uncurated, with the amount varying by source and participant.

The specimen was peripheral blood. The chain is encoded by TRBV5-6 joined to TRBJ1-2; the D gene cannot be named for sure. The sequence was obtained from a woman of 80 years or more with active or convalescent COVID-19. The DNA sequence is given as TGTGCCAGCAGCTTGGAGGTCCCGGGGATTAACTATGGCTACACCTTC. This gives the protein CASSLEVPGINYGYTF.